This T cell receptor beta chain was obtained from a study of blood T cells in healthy people across ages. Study results and caveats: Since the PBMCs were unsorted, naive and antigen-experienced cells could not be conclusively compared. Among T cells, TCR beta diversity per million cells dropped roughly linearly as age rose.

The use of a sample-barcoded 5' primer and a J-beta primer mix characterized a second PCR of roughly 7 to 11 cycles. Each CDR3 protein is one row after TCRdb ran MiXCR on the 5' RACE reads. Among hundreds of thousands of distinct CDR3 sequences listed, under 45% were seen once. Concerning this clonotype: Its target is not known.

The CDR3 extends over 12 amino acids. This clonotype originated in a man in his 60s in good health. This chain connects TRBV21-1 to TRBJ1-1; the D call in the table, TRBD1, was not verified against the DNA. TRBV21-1 is a pseudogene. The sequenced sample was blood. This CDR3 is CASRTTGAEAFF. Here the CDR3 DNA reads TGTGCCAGCAGAACGACAGGGGCTGAAGCTTTCTTT.